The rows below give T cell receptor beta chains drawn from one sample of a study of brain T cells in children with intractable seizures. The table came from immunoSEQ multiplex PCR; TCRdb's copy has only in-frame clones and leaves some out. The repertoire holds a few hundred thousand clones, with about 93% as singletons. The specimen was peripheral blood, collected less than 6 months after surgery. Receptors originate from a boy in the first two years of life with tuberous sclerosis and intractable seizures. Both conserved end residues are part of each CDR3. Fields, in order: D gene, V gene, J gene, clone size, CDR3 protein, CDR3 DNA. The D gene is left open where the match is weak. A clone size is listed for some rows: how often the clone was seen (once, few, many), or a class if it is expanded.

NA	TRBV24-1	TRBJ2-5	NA	CATSESPQETQYF	TGTGCCACCAGTGAGAGTCCCCAAGAGACCCAGTACTTC
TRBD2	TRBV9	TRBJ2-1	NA	CASSTTTSSTNEQFF	TGTGCCAGCAGCACAACGACTAGCTCAACAAATGAGCAGTTCTTC
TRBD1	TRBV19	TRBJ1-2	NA	CASSPTDRQQGYTF	TGTGCCAGTAGCCCGACGGACAGGCAGCAAGGCTACACCTTC
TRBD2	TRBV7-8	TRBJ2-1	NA	CASSLSLAGGRNEQFF	TGTGCCAGCAGCTTATCGCTAGCGGGGGGGAGGAATGAGCAGTTCTTC
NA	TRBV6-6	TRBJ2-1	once	CASSYGPQFF	TGTGCCAGCAGTTACGGCCCGCAGTTCTTC
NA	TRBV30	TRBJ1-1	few	CAWSEGSYTEAFF	TGTGCCTGGAGTGAAGGGTCCTACACTGAAGCTTTCTTT
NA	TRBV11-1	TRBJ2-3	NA	CASSPEGYLTQYF	TGTGCCAGCAGCCCTGAGGGCTACCTCACGCAGTATTTT
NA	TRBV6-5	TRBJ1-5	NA	CASSYGANQPQHF	TGTGCCAGCAGTTACGGGGCCAATCAGCCCCAGCATTTT
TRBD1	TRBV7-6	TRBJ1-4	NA	CASSYGTGHEKLFF	TGTGCCAGCAGCTACGGGACAGGGCATGAAAAACTGTTTTTT
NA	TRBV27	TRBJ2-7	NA	CASTPLGGSYEQYF	TGTGCCAGCACCCCTCTTGGGGGGAGCTACGAGCAGTACTTC
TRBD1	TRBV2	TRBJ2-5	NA	CASGDRDKGETQYF	TGTGCCAGCGGAGACAGGGATAAGGGAGAGACCCAGTACTTC
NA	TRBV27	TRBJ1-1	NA	CASSLVAGNTEAFF	TGTGCCAGCAGTTTAGTTGCAGGGAACACTGAAGCTTTCTTT
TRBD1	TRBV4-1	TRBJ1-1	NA	CASSQVDRAEAFF	TGCGCCAGCAGCCAAGTGGACAGGGCGGAAGCTTTCTTT
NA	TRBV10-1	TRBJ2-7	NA	CASSDWGTFPYEQYF	TGCGCCAGCAGTGATTGGGGGACTTTTCCCTACGAGCAGTACTTC
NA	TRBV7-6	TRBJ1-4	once	CASSLGGGAAEKLLFF	TGTGCCAGCAGCTTAGGGGGTGGGGCAGCAGAAAAACTACTGTTTTTT
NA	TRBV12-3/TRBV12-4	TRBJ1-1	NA	CASSLRNTEAFF	TGTGCCAGCAGCCTTCGGAACACTGAAGCTTTCTTT
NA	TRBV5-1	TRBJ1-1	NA	CASSLDWNTEAFF	TGCGCCAGCAGCTTGGATTGGAACACTGAAGCTTTCTTT
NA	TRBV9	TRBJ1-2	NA	CASSHKPETNYGYTF	TGTGCCAGCAGTCACAAGCCCGAGACGAACTATGGCTACACCTTC
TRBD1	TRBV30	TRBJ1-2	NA	CAWSDGQGYGYTF	TGTGCCTGGAGTGACGGACAGGGCTATGGCTACACCTTC
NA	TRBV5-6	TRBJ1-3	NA	CASSSRQATWTGNTIYF	TGTGCCAGCAGCTCCCGACAGGCGACTTGGACCGGAAACACCATATATTTT
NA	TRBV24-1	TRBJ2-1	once	CATSEPGPPSDEQFF	TGTGCCACCAGTGAGCCGGGACCGCCTTCGGATGAGCAGTTCTTC
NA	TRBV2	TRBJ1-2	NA	CASSLLLYGYTF	TGTGCCAGCAGCCTACTCCTTTATGGCTACACCTTC
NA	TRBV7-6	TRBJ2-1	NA	CASSSFRGPVEIVRREFF	TGTGCCAGCAGCTCCTTTCGGGGGCCAGTAGAGATAGTAAGGCGGGAGTTCTTC
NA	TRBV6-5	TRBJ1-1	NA	CASGPGRLLNTEAFF	TGTGCCAGCGGCCCGGGACGCCTGTTGAACACTGAAGCTTTCTTT
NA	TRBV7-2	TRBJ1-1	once	CASSSTPNTEAFF	TGTGCCAGCAGTTCGACACCGAACACTGAAGCTTTCTTT
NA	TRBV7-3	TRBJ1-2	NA	CASSSPTAYGYTF	TGTGCCAGCAGCTCCCCGACAGCATATGGCTACACCTTC
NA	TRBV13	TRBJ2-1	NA	CASSTWTVNEQFF	TGTGCCAGCAGCACCTGGACAGTCAATGAGCAGTTCTTC
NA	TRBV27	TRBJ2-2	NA	CASSLGGRGELFF	TGTGCCAGCAGTTTAGGGGGAAGGGGGGAGCTGTTTTTT
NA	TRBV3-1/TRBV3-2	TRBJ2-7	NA	CASSQGHKNSYEQYF	TGTGCCAGCAGCCAAGGGCACAAAAACTCCTACGAGCAGTACTTC
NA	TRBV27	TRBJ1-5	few	CASSPLRPLSNQPQHF	TGTGCCAGCAGTCCCCTGCGGCCGCTAAGCAATCAGCCCCAGCATTTT
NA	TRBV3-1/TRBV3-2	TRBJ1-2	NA	CASSQGLRGGYGYTF	TGTGCCAGCAGCCAAGGTCTTCGGGGTGGCTATGGCTACACCTTC
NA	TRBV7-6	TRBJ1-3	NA	CASSLMQGTGNTIYF	TGTGCCAGCAGCTTGATGCAAGGGACTGGAAACACCATATATTTT
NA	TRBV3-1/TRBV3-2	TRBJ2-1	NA	CASSQSRLVVHNNEQFF	TGTGCCAGCAGCCAATCTCGACTAGTCGTACATAACAATGAGCAGTTCTTC
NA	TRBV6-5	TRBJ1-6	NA	CASGETGNSPLHF	TGTGCCAGCGGCGAAACAGGGAATTCACCCCTCCACTTT
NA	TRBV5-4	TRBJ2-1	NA	CASTPWGGNEQFF	TGTGCCAGCACCCCGTGGGGCGGCAATGAGCAGTTCTTC
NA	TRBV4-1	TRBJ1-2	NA	CASSQPARGVYGYTF	TGCGCCAGCAGCCAACCGGCGCGGGGGGTTTATGGCTACACCTTC
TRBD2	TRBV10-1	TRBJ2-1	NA	CASSESNGRVYNEQFF	TGCGCCAGCAGTGAGTCGAACGGGAGGGTTTACAATGAGCAGTTCTTC
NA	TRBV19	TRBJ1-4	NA	CASSRGANEKLFF	TGTGCCAGTAGTAGGGGGGCTAATGAAAAACTGTTTTTT
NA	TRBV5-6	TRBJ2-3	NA	CASSEGLPSTDTQYF	TGTGCCAGCAGCGAGGGACTTCCTAGCACAGATACGCAGTATTTT
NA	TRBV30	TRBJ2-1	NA	CAWSPRVRGYNEQFF	TGTGCCTGGAGTCCCCGGGTAAGAGGCTACAATGAGCAGTTCTTC
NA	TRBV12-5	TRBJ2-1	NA	CASGLVPRGSYNEQFF	TGTGCTAGTGGTTTGGTCCCCCGGGGCTCCTACAATGAGCAGTTCTTC
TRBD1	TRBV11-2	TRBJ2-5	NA	CASSRDRAETQYF	TGTGCCAGCAGCCGGGACAGGGCAGAGACCCAGTACTTC
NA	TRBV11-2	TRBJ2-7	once	CASSLGSAATFYEQYF	TGTGCCAGCAGCTTAGGTTCGGCAGCCACTTTCTACGAGCAGTACTTC
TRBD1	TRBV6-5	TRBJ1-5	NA	CASQMTGVGNQPQHF	TGTGCCAGTCAAATGACAGGGGTAGGGAATCAGCCCCAGCATTTT
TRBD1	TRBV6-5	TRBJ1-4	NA	CASSYQQGFEKLFF	TGTGCCAGCAGTTACCAACAGGGGTTTGAAAAACTGTTTTTT